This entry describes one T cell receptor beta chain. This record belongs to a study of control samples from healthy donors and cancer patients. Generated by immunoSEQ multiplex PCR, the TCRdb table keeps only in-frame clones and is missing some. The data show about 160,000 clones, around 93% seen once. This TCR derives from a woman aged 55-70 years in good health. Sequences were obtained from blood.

CDR3 nucleotide sequence: TGTGCCAGCAGCTTAGCCCAGGGACAGGTCAATCAGCCCCAGCATTTT. It is translated as CASSLAQGQVNQPQHF. V gene TRBV7-8 combines with J gene TRBJ1-5; the match to TRBD1 covers 8 bases. The V and J ends lost 0 bases and 3 bases, in that order; junction bases with no gene match: 4. Germline-derived CDR1 and CDR2 are SGHVS and FQNEAQ. The CDR3 is 16 amino acids.